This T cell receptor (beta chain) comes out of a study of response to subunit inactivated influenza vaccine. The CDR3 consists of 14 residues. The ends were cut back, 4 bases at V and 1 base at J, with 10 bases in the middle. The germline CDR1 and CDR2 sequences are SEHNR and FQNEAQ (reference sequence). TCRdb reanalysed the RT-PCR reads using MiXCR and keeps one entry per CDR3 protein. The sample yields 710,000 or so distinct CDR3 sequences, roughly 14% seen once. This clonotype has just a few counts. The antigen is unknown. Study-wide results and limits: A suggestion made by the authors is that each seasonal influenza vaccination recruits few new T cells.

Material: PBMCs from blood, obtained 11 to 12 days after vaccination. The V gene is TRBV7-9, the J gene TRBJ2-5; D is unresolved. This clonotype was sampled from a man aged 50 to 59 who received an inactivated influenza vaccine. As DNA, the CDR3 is TGTGCCAGCAGCTCACACTCGGGCCAAGAGACCCAGTACTTC. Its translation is CASSSHSGQETQYF.